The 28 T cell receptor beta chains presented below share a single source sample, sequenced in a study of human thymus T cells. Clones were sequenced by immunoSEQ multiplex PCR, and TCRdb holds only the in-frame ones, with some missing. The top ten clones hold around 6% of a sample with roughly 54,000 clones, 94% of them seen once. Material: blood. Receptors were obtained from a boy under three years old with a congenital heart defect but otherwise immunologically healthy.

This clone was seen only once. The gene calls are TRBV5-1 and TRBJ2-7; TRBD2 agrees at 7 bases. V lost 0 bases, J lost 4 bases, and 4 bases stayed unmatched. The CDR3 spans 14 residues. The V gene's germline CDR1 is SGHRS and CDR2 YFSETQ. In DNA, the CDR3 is TGCGCCAGCAGCTTGGAAGCGGGATTTTACGAGCAGTACTTC. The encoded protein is CASSLEAGFYEQYF.

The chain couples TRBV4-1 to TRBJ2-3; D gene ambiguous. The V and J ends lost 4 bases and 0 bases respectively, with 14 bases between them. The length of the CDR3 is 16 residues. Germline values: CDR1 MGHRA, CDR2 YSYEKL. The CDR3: CASSPISGASTDTQYF. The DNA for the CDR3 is TGCGCCAGCAGCCCGATTTCCGGAGCTAGCACAGATACGCAGTATTTT.

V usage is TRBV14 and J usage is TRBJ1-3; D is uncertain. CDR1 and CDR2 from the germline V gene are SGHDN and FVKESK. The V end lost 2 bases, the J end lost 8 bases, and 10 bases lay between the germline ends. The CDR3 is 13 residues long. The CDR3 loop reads CASSQTEGYTIYF. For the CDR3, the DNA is TGTGCCAGCAGCCAAACAGAGGGTTACACCATATATTTT. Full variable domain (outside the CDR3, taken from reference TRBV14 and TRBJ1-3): EAGVTQFPSHSVIEKGQTVTLRCDPISGHDNLYWYRRVMGKEIKFLLHFVKESKQDESGMPNNRFLAERTGGTYSTLKVQPAELEDSGVYFCASSQTEGYTIYFGEGSWLTVV.

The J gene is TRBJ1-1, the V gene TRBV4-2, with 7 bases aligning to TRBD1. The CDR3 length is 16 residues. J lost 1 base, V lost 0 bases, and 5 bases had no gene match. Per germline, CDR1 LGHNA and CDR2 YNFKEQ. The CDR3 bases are TGTGCCAGCAGCCAAGAGAGCAGGGGGGGGAACACTGAAGCTTTCTTT. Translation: CASSQESRGGNTEAFF.

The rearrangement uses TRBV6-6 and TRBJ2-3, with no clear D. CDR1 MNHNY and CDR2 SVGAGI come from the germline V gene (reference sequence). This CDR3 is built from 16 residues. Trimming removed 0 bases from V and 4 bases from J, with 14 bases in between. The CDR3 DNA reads TGTGCCAGCAGTTACTCGTTCAGCCAACCTTCAGATACGCAGTATTTT. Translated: CASSYSFSQPSDTQYF.

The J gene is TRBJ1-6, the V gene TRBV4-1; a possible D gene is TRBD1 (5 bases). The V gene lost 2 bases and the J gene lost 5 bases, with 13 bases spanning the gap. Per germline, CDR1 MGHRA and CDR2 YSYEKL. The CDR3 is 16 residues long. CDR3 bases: TGCGCCAGCAGCCAAACTGGGCGGGGGGATAATTCACCCCTCCACTTT. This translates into CASSQTGRGDNSPLHF.

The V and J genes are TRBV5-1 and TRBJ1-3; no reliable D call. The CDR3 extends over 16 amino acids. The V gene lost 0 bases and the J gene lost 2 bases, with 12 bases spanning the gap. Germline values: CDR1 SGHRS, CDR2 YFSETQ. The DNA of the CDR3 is TGCGCCAGCAGCTTGGTTGGCGAATGGACTGGAAACACCATATATTTT. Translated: CASSLVGEWTGNTIYF.

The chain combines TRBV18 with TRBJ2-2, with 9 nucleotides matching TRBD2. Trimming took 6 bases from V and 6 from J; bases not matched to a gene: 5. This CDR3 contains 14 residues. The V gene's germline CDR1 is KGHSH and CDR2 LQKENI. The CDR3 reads CASSSGTSSGELFF. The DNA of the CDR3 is TGTGCCAGCTCCTCCGGGACTAGCTCCGGGGAGCTGTTTTTT.

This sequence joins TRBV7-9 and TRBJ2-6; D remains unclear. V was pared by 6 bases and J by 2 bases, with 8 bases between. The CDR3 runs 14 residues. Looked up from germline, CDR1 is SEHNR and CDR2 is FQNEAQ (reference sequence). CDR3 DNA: TGTGCCAGCAGTTTTGATACTGGGGCCAACGTCCTGACTTTC. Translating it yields CASSFDTGANVLTF.

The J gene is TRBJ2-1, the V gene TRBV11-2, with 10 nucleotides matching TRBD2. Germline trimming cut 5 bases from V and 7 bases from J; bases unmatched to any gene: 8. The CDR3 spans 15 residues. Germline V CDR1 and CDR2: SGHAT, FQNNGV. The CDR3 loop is CASSPRAGGGNEQFF. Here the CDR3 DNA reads TGTGCCAGCAGCCCCAGAGCGGGAGGGGGGAATGAGCAGTTCTTC.

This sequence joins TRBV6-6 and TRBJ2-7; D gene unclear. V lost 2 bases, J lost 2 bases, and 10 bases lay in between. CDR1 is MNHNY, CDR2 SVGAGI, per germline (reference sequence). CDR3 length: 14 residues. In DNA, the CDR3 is TGTGCCAGCAGTTACCGGACGTACCCCTACGAGCAGTACTTC. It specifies CASSYRTYPYEQYF.

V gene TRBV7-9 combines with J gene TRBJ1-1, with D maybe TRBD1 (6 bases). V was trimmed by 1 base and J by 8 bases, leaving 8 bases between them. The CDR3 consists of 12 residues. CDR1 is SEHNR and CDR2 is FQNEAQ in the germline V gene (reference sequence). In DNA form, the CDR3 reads TGTGCCAGCAGCTTAGTTGACAGGGAAGCTTTCTTT. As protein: CASSLVDREAFF. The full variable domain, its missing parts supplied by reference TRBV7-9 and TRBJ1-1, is DTGVSQNPRHKITKRGQNVTFRCDPISEHNRLYWYRQTLGQGPEFLTYFQNEAQLEKSRLLSDRFSAERPKGSFSTLEIQRTEQGDSAMYLCASSLVDREAFFGQGTRLTVV.

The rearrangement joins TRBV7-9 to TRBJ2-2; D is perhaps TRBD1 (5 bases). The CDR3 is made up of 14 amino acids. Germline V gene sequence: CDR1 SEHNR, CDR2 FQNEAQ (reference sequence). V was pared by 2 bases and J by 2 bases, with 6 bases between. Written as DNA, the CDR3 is TGTGCCAGCAGCTTAAGGACAAACACCGGGGAGCTGTTTTTT. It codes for CASSLRTNTGELFF.

CDR3 protein: CASSPPGQGREQYF. The CDR3 nucleotides are TGTGCCAGCTCACCACCGGGACAGGGCCGCGAGCAGTACTTC. This chain connects TRBV18 to TRBJ2-7, with 9 nucleotides matching TRBD1. The CDR3 has 14 amino acids. V lost 0 bases to trimming and J lost 6 bases; unmatched junction nucleotides: 3. Germline CDR1 and CDR2: KGHSH and LQKENI.

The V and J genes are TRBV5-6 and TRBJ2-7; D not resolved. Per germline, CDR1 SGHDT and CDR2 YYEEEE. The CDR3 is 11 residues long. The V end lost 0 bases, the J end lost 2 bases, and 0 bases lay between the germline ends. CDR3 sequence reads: CASSLAYEQYF. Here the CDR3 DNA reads TGTGCCAGCAGCTTGGCCTACGAGCAGTACTTC.

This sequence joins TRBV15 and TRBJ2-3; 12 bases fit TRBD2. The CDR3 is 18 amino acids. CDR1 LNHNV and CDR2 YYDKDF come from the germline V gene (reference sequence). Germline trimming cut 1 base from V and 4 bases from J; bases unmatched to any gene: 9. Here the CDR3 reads CATSRALTGLAGSDTQYF. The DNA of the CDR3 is TGTGCCACCAGCAGAGCATTAACGGGACTAGCGGGTTCAGATACGCAGTATTTT.

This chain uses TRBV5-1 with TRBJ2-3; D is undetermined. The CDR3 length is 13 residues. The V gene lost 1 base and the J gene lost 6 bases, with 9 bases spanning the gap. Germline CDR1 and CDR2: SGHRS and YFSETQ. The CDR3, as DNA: TGCGCCAGCAGCTTGCCAGGTGGGGATACGCAGTATTTT. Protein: CASSLPGGDTQYF.

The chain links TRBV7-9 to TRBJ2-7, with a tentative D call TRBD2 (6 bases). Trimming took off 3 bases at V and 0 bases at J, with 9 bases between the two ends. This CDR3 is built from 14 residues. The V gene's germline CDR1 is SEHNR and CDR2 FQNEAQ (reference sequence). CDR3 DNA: TGTGCCAGCAGCTTGGGCGGGAACTCCTACGAGCAGTACTTC. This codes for CASSLGGNSYEQYF.

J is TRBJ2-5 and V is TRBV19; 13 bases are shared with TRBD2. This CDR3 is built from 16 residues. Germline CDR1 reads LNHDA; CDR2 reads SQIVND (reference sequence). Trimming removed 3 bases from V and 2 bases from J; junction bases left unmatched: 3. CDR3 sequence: CASSIRLAGGQETQYF. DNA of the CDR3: TGTGCCAGTAGTATTAGACTAGCGGGGGGACAAGAGACCCAGTACTTC.

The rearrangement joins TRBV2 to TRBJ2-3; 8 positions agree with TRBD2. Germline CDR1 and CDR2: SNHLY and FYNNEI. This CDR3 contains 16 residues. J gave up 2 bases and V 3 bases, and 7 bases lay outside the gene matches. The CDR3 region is CASSDRRGGDTDTQYF. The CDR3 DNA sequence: TGTGCCAGCAGTGACCGACGGGGGGGGGACACAGATACGCAGTATTTT.

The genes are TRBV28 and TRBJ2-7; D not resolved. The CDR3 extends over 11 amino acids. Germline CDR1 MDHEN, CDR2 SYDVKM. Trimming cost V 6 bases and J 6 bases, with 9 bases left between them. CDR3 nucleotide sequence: TGTGCCAGCAGCTCCAGATTCGAGCAGTACTTC. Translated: CASSSRFEQYF.

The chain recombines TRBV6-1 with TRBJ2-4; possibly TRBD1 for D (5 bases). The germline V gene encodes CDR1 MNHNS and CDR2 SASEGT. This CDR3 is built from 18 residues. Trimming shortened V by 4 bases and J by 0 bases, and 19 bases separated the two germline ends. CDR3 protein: CASSGLPGMGLAKNIQYF. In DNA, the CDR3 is TGTGCCAGCAGTGGGCTACCGGGCATGGGGCTAGCCAAAAACATTCAGTACTTC.

For the CDR3, the DNA is TGTGCCAGCAGTTACTTCAAGCGGGCGACCACAGATACGCAGTATTTT. Its translation: CASSYFKRATTDTQYF. The chain has TRBV6-5 and TRBJ2-3; tentative D call: TRBD2 (6 bases). Between the trimmed V and J ends, which lost 1 base and 2 bases, there was a span of 13 bases. This CDR3 spans 16 amino acids. Germline assignment: CDR1 MNHEY and CDR2 SVGAGI.

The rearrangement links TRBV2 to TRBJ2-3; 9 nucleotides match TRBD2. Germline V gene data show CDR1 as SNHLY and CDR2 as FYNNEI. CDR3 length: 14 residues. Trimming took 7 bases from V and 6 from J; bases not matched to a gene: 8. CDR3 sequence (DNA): TGTGCCAGCATGGCTAGCGGGATAAGGGATACGCAGTATTTT. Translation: CASMASGIRDTQYF.

The CDR3 sequence: CASSPRDLHNEQFF. The CDR3 DNA sequence: TGTGCCAGCAGTCCCCGGGACCTACACAATGAGCAGTTCTTC. The chain employs TRBV27 and TRBJ2-1, with D tentatively TRBD1 or TRBD2 (5 bases each). The length of the CDR3 is 14 residues. V shed 5 bases and J shed 5 bases, with 13 bases lying between them. The germline V gene has CDR1 MNHEY and CDR2 SMNVEV (reference sequence).

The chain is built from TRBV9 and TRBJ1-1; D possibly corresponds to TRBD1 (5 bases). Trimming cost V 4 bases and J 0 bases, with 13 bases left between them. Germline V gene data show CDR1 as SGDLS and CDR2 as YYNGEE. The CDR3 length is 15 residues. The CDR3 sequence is CASSPSQGLNTEAFF. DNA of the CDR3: TGTGCCAGCAGCCCATCCCAGGGCCTGAACACTGAAGCTTTCTTT.

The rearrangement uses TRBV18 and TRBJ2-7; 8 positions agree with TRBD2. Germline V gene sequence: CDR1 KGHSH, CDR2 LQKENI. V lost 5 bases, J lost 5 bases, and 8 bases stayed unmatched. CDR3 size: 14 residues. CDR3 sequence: CASSYRAGVDEQYF. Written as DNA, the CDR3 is TGTGCCAGCTCATATCGAGCGGGAGTCGACGAGCAGTACTTC.

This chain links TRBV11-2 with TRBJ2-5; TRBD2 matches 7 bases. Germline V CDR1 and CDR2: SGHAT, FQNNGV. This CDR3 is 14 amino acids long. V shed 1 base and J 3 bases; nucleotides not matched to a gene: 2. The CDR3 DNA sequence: TGTGCCAGCAGCTTAGTGGGGAGGGAAGAGACCCAGTACTTC. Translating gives CASSLVGREETQYF. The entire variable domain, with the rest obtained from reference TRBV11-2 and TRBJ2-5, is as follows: EAGVAQSPRYKIIEKRQSVAFWCNPISGHATLYWYQQILGQGPKLLIQFQNNGVVDDSQLPKDRFSAERLKGVDSTLKIQPAKLEDSAVYLCASSLVGREETQYFGPGTRLLVL.